Presented here are 11 T cell receptor beta chains from one specimen sequenced in a study of CXCR3-negative and CXCR3-positive naive CD8 T cells. The libraries of TRB cDNA were constructed through 5' RACE using UMI labels. TCRdb re-called the 5' RACE reads, yielding one record per CDR3 amino acid sequence without DNA. The table gives 100,000 to 150,000 distinct CDR3 sequences; the top ten clones make up approximately 0.51% of it. Sequencing was done on a sample of naive CXCR3- CD8+ T cells from blood. Subset described: CD45RO-CCR7+CD27+CD95- naive CD8+ T cells lacking CXCR3 (TNR3-). The origin of the receptors is a human donor in good health. Some clones in this sample may be carry-over from other donors' samples.

The chain uses TRBV29-1 and TRBJ2-1; TCRdb reports TRBD1, a call that lacks DNA to check it against. Germline values: CDR1 SQVTM, CDR2 ANQGSEA. The CDR3 runs 14 residues. CDR3 residues: CSVDLGQGYNEQFF.

The chain has TRBV29-1 and TRBJ2-7; absent DNA, TCRdb's TRBD1 call cannot be checked. This CDR3 region has 15 residues. The germline gives CDR1 SQVTM, CDR2 ANQGSEA. CDR3 loop: CSVGKGAGTYYEQYF.

The chain combines TRBV12-3 or TRBV12-4 with TRBJ2-1; there is no DNA to check the TCRdb D call of TRBD1. This CDR3 is built from 20 residues. The CDR3 loop reads CASSPGNWETGGRWVNEQFF.

CDR3 protein: CASSLTATGLVGGAFF. This sequence joins TRBV7-9 and TRBJ1-1; absent DNA, TCRdb's TRBD1 call cannot be checked. Germline values: CDR1 SEHNR, CDR2 FQNEAQ (reference sequence). The CDR3 is made up of 16 amino acids. Supplemented by reference TRBV7-9 and TRBJ1-1, the full variable domain reads DTGVSQNPRHKITKRGQNVTFRCDPISEHNRLYWYRQTLGQGPEFLTYFQNEAQLEKSRLLSDRFSAERPKGSFSTLEIQRTEQGDSAMYLCASSLTATGLVGGAFFGQGTRLTVV.

CDR3 protein: CATWDRSSYEQYF. This sequence joins TRBV25-1 and TRBJ2-7; the D call from TCRdb, TRBD1, cannot be confirmed without DNA. CDR3 length: 13 residues. Germline V gene sequence: CDR1 MGHDK, CDR2 SYGVNS.

The chain couples TRBV7-2 to TRBJ2-1. Germline loops: CDR1 SGHTA, CDR2 FQGNSA. The CDR3 has 13 residues. The CDR3 reads CASSLVSYNEQFF.

The chain employs TRBV4-2 and TRBJ2-7; the D gene TCRdb calls, TRBD1, cannot be checked with no DNA. CDR1 and CDR2 (germline): LGHNA, YNFKEQ. CDR3 size: 13 residues. CDR3 sequence reads: CASSHTGVDEQYF.

This chain uses TRBV20-1 with TRBJ2-1; TCRdb lists TRBD2, though no DNA is available to test this call. The length of the CDR3 is 13 residues. Germline assignment: CDR1 DFQATT and CDR2 SNEGSKA (reference sequence). This CDR3 is CSARDPHSPEQFF.

The V gene is TRBV12-3 or TRBV12-4, the J gene TRBJ2-3; the TCRdb D gene call, TRBD1, has no DNA to confirm it. The CDR3 runs to 14 residues. CDR3 protein: CASRPPRIGDTQYF.

The chain is built from TRBV27 and TRBJ2-5; without DNA, the TCRdb call of TRBD1 cannot be checked. CDR1 and CDR2 (germline): MNHEY, SMNVEV (reference sequence). The length of the CDR3 is 16 residues. This CDR3 is CASAKGEFGAGETQYF.

The CDR3 region is CASSSETYRNEQFF. The chain is built from TRBV7-9 and TRBJ2-1. Germline V gene data show CDR1 as SEHNR and CDR2 as FQNEAQ (reference sequence). CDR3 length: 14 residues.